These T cell receptor beta chains were read from a single sample in a study of monozygotic twins with inflammatory bowel disease. TCRdb re-called the 5' RACE reads, yielding one record per CDR3 amino acid sequence without DNA. Its listing shows 190,000 or so distinct CDR3 sequences. The sequenced sample consisted of blood. Receptor source: a human donor with ulcerative colitis or Crohn's disease, or a healthy co-twin of an affected twin (not recorded which). Each CDR3 is given with its conserved first and last residue.

v_gene,j_gene,CDR3aa
TRBV20-1,TRBJ1-5,CSAIRDRANQPQHF
TRBV3-1,TRBJ2-4,CASSQGTAKNIQYF
TRBV5-1,TRBJ1-6,CASSLEQTYNSPLHF
TRBV6-1,TRBJ1-1,CASSVSTNTEAFF
TRBV7-9,TRBJ2-7,CASIPIFGYSYEQYF
TRBV10-2,TRBJ2-2,CASTTVQNTGELFF
TRBV12-3/TRBV12-4,TRBJ1-1,CASSFNTEAFF
TRBV7-9,TRBJ2-7,CASSGPLLAEQYF
TRBV5-1,TRBJ2-1,CASRQGTNNEQFF
TRBV29-1,TRBJ1-4,CSVYRGGEKLFF
TRBV5-1,TRBJ2-3,CASSLVLAGGRSAQYF
TRBV13,TRBJ2-1,CASSADRNEQFF
TRBV7-8,TRBJ2-1,CASSARGGAFWNEQFF
TRBV7-2,TRBJ1-1,CASSSSVNTEAFF
TRBV10-3,TRBJ1-6,CAISVEGLGSPLHF
TRBV5-1,TRBJ2-2,CASSLGTGNAGELFF
TRBV12-3/TRBV12-4,TRBJ1-1,CASSPGQGITEAFF
TRBV20-1,TRBJ1-5,CSASPTGRGDHPQHF
TRBV29-1,TRBJ2-1,CSVVGVFSAEQFF
TRBV7-9,TRBJ1-6,CASSSSGESSYNSPLHF
TRBV20-1,TRBJ1-6,CSARVGTGGINSPLHF
TRBV5-5,TRBJ1-1,CASSLLRGVNTEAFF
TRBV11-1,TRBJ1-5,CASSFLSGGAPFDQPQHF
TRBV20-1,TRBJ2-3,CSVRPGRSADTQYF
TRBV10-3,TRBJ1-1,CAISERNTEAFF
TRBV7-2,TRBJ1-5,CASSLEPEQPQHF
TRBV7-9,TRBJ2-7,CASSPGQGFLYEQYF
TRBV5-6,TRBJ1-4,CASSLGAAEKLFF
TRBV20-1,TRBJ1-2,CSAINPNNYGYTF
TRBV7-6,TRBJ2-1,CASSSRDPKGGEQFF
TRBV27,TRBJ1-1,CASSLWGGRATEAFF
TRBV5-5,TRBJ1-1,CASSRQGVYTEAFF
TRBV7-9,TRBJ1-2,CASSLEKGIIYGYTF
TRBV20-1,TRBJ2-2,CSARGGGSGELFF
TRBV5-1,TRBJ1-1,CASTNGMGTEAFF
TRBV20-1,TRBJ2-7,CSALYSSYEQYF
TRBV12-3/TRBV12-4,TRBJ2-1,CASTTGFGRNEQFF
TRBV5-1,TRBJ2-1,CASSLVGLFLNEQFF
TRBV5-6,TRBJ1-5,CASSFFSGQPQHF
TRBV20-1,TRBJ2-5,CSASVGGRETQYF
TRBV18,TRBJ2-6,CASSPRESGANVLTF
TRBV5-5,TRBJ1-6,CASRDDRGIYNSPLHF
TRBV10-3,TRBJ1-5,CAISPSSTDQPQHF
TRBV9,TRBJ1-2,CASSPRGPYGYTF
TRBV5-1,TRBJ2-1,CASSPPSGVTYNEQFF
TRBV3-1,TRBJ1-3,CASSGSAGNTIYF
TRBV6-1,TRBJ2-7,CASSASGLASYEQYF
TRBV9,TRBJ2-6,CASSVRSSGANVLTF
TRBV7-9,TRBJ1-2,CASSRPGQEYGYTF
TRBV6-5,TRBJ2-2,CASSYDLANTGELFF
TRBV5-1,TRBJ1-6,CASSFRGDGNSPLHF
TRBV5-1,TRBJ2-5,CASSLMPGPQETQYF